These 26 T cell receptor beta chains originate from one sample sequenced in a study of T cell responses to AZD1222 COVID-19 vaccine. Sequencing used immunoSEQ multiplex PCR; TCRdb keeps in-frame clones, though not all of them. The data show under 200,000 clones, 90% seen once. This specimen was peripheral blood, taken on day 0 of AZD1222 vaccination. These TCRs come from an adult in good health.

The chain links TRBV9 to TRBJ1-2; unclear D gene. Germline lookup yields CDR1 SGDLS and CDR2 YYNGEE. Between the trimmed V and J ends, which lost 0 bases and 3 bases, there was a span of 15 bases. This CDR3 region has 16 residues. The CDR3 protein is CASSVGRAGLDYGYTF. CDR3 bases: TGTGCCAGCAGCGTAGGTCGGGCAGGTTTGGACTATGGCTACACCTTC.

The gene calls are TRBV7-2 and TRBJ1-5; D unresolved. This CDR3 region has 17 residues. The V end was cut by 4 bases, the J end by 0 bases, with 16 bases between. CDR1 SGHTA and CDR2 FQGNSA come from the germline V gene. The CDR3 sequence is CASSSFWGGSSNQPQHF. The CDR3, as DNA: TGTGCCAGCAGCTCATTTTGGGGAGGGAGTAGCAATCAGCCCCAGCATTTT.

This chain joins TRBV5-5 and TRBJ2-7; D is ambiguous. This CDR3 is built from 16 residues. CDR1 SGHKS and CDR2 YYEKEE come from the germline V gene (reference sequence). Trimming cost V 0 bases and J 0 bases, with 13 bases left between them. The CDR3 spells CASSLGATPSSYEQYF. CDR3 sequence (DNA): TGTGCCAGCAGCTTGGGGGCGACTCCTAGCTCCTACGAGCAGTACTTC.

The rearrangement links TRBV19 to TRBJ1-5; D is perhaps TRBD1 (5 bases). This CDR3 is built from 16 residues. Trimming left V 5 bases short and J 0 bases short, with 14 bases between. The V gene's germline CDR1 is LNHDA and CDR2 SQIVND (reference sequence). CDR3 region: CASSPRDGDSNQPQHF. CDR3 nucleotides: TGTGCCAGTAGTCCCCGGGACGGAGATAGCAATCAGCCCCAGCATTTT. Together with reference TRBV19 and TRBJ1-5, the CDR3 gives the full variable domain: DGGITQSPKYLFRKEGQNVTLSCEQNLNHDAMYWYRQDPGQGLRLIYYSQIVNDFQKGDIAEGYSVSREKKESFPLTVTSAQKNPTAFYLCASSPRDGDSNQPQHFGDGTRLSIL.

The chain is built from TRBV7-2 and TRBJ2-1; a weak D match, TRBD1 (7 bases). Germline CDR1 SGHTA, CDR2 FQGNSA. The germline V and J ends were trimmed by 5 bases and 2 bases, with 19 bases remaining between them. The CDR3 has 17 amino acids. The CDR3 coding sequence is TGTGCCAGCAGCCCACACCCGCCAGGGGGGACCTACAATGAGCAGTTCTTC. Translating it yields CASSPHPPGGTYNEQFF.

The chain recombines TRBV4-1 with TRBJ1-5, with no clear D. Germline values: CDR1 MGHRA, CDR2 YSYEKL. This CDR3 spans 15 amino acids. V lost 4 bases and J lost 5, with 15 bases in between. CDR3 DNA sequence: TGCGCCAGCAGCCGTGTAGGAGGGTTCGATCAGCCCCAGCATTTT. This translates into CASSRVGGFDQPQHF.

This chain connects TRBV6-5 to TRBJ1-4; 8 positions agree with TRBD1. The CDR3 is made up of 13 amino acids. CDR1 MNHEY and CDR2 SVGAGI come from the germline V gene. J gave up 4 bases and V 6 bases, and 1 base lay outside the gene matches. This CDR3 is CASRQGGNEKLFF. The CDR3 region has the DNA TGTGCCAGCAGACAGGGGGGTAATGAAAAACTGTTTTTT.

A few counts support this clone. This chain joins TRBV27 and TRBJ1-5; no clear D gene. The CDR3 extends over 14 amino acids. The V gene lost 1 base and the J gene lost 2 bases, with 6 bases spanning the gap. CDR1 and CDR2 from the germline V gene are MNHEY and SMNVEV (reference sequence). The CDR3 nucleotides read TGTGCCAGCAGTTTATTGGAGGGCAATCAGCCCCAGCATTTT. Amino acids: CASSLLEGNQPQHF.

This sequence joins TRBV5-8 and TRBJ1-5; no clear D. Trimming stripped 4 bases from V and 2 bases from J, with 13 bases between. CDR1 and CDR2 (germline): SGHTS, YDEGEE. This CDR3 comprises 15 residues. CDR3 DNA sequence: TGTGCCAGCAGCATGGGAGGCACGGGCAATCAGCCCCAGCATTTT. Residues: CASSMGGTGNQPQHF.

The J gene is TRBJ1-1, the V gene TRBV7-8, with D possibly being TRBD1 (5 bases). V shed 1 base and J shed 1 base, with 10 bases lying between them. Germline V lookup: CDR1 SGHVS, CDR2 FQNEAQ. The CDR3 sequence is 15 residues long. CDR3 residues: CASSLVAGSNTEAFF. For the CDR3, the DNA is TGTGCCAGCAGCTTAGTGGCAGGGTCGAACACTGAAGCTTTCTTT.

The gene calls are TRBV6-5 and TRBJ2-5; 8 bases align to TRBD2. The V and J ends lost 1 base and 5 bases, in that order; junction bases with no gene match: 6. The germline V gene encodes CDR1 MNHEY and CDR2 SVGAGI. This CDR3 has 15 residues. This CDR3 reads CASSYYGGARETQYF. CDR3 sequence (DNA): TGTGCCAGCAGTTACTACGGGGGGGCCCGGGAGACCCAGTACTTC.

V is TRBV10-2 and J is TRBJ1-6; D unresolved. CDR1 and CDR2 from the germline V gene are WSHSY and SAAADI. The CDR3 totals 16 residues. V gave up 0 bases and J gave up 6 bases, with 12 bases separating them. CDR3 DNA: TGCGCCAGCAGTGAGTCTCGTCGCACCGCTAATTCACCCCTCCACTTT. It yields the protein CASSESRRTANSPLHF.

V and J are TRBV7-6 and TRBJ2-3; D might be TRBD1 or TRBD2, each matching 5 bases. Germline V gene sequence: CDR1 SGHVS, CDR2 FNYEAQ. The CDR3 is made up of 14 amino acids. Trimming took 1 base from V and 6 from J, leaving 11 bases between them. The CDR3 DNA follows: TGTGCCAGCAGCTTAGGGGGCGGGTCTGATACGCAGTATTTT. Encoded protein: CASSLGGGSDTQYF.

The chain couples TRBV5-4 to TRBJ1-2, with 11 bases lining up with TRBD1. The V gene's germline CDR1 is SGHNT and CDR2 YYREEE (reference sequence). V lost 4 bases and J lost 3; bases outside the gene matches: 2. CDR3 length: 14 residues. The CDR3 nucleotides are TGTGCCAGCAGCAGGGACAGGGGGTACTATGGCTACACCTTC. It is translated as CASSRDRGYYGYTF.

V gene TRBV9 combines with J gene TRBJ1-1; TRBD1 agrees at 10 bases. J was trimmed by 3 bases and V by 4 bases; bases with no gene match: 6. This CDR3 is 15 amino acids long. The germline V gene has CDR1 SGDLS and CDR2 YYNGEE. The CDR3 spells CASSQGTGVYTEAFF. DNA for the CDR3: TGTGCCAGCAGCCAGGGGACAGGGGTGTACACTGAAGCTTTCTTT.

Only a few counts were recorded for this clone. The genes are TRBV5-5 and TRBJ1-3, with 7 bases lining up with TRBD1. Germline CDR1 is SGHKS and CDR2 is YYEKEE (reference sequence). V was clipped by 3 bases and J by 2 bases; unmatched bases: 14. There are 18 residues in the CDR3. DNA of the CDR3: TGTGCCAGCAGCTCACTCGCCGTTAGGGACAGAACTGGAAACACCATATATTTT. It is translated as CASSSLAVRDRTGNTIYF.

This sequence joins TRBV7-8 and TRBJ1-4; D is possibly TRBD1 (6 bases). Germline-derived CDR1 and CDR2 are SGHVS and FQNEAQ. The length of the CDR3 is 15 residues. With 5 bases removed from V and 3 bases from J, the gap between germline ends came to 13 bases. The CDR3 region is CASSLDKGANEKLFF. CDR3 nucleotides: TGTGCCAGCAGCCTAGACAAGGGGGCTAATGAAAAACTGTTTTTT.

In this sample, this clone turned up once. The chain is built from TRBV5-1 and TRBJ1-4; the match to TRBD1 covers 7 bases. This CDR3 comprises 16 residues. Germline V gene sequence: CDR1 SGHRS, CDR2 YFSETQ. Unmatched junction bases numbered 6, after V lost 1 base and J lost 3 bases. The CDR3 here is CASSLTRGVANEKLFF. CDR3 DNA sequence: TGCGCCAGCAGCTTGACCAGGGGGGTGGCTAATGAAAAACTGTTTTTT.

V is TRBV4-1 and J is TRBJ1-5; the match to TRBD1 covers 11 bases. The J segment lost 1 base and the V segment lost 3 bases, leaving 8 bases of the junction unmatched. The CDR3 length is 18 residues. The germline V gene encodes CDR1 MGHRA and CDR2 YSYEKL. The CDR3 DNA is TGCGCCAGCAGCCACCCGGGACAGGGGGTAGAGAGCAATCAGCCCCAGCATTTT. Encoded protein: CASSHPGQGVESNQPQHF.

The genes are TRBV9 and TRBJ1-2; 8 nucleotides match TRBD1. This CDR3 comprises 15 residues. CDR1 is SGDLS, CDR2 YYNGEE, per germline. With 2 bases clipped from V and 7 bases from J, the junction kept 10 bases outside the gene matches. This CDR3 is CASSVTGQGNGGYTF. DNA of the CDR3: TGTGCCAGCAGCGTGACTGGACAGGGTAACGGTGGCTACACCTTC.

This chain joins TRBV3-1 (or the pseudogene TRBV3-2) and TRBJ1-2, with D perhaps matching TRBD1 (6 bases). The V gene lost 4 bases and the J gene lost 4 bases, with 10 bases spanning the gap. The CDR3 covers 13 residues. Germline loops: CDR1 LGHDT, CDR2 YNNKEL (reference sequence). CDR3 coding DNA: TGTGCCAGCAGCCGCGGACAGATCTATGGCTACACCTTC. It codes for CASSRGQIYGYTF.

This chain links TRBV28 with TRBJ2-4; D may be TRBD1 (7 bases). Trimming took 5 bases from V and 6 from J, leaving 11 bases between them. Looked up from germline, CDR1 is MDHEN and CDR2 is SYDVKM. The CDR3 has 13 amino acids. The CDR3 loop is CASSAGQLNIQYF. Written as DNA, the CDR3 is TGTGCCAGCAGTGCGGGACAGTTAAACATTCAGTACTTC.

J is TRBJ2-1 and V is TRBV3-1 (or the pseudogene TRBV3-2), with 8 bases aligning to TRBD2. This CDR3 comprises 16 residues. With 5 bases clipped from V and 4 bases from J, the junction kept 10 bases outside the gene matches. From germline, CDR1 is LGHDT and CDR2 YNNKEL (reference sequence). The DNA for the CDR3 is TGTGCCAGCAGCAAAACGCGGGGGGCCGGTTACAATGAGCAGTTCTTC. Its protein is CASSKTRGAGYNEQFF.

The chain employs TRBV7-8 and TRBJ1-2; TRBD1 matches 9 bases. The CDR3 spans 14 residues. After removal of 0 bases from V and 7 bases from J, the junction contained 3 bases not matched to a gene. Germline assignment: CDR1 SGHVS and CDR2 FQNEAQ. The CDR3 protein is CASSLAGQGGGYTF. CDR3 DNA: TGTGCCAGCAGCTTAGCGGGACAGGGAGGTGGCTACACCTTC.

CDR3 nucleotides: TGTGCCAGCAGCCCAGTTAGACAAACGACAGATACGCAGTATTTT. Translated: CASSPVRQTTDTQYF. The gene calls are TRBV5-4 and TRBJ2-3; D remains unclear. The CDR3 covers 15 residues. Deletions cut 4 bases from V and 3 bases from J, with 15 bases between. The germline V gene has CDR1 SGHNT and CDR2 YYREEE (reference sequence).

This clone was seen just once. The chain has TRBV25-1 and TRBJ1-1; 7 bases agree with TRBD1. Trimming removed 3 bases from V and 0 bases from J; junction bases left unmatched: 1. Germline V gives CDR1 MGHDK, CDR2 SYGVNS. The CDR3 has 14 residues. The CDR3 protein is CASSDTGVNTEAFF. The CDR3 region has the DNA TGTGCCAGCAGTGACACAGGGGTGAACACTGAAGCTTTCTTT.